This T cell receptor beta chain was found in a study of metastatic and nonmetastatic thyroid tumors. Study-wide background: Repertoire comparisons spanned blood and tumor or nodule tissue from malignant and benign thyroid patients. Study-wide findings and caveats: For both blood and tumor, malignant thyroid tumors reportedly showed significantly higher TCR beta diversity than benign nodules did.

How the authors handled the data: Differences in CDR3 between clinicopathological groups were drawn on to build a classifier intended to discriminate distant-metastatic papillary thyroid cancer patients. TCRdb re-clonotyped the PCR reads through MiXCR. These V and J calls are TCRdb output, not the study's own analysis. This table holds tens of thousands of clones, approximately 24% found once. All patients were untreated before thyroid surgery. CDR1 and CDR2 from the germline V gene are MNHEY and SVGEGT. This CDR3 is 16 amino acids long. The V gene lost 6 bases and the J gene lost 3 bases, with 17 bases spanning the gap. To note about this clone: Its cognate antigen is unknown. Since a much larger clone is just one base distant, this may be a read error.

Sequencing was carried out using tumor tissue. The gene calls are TRBV6-2 or TRBV6-3 and TRBJ2-2, with a weak D call TRBD1 (6 bases). This TCR came from a male donor with papillary thyroid cancer or a benign thyroid nodule (not recorded which). Some clones in this sample may be carry-over from other donors' samples. In DNA, the CDR3 is TGTGCCAGCAGCCGACAGGACAGTCAGGACACCGGGGAGCTGTTTTTT. Its protein is CASSRQDSQDTGELFF.